This TCR beta chain was identified in a study of tumor-infiltrating lymphocytes in primary liver carcinoma. The V gene lost 1 base and the J gene lost 6 bases, with 16 bases spanning the gap. This CDR3 is built from 15 residues. Germline V CDR1 and CDR2: MGHDK, SYGVNS. With a constant-region primer, TCR beta cDNA was made from 400 to 550 ng of total RNA. Three nested multiplex PCR rounds, a slightly modified ARM-PCR method, built the TCR beta libraries. The study ran its first two PCR rounds for roughly 9 cycles each, using TRBV1-TRBV30 forward primers and a C-beta reverse primer. TCRdb analysed the multiplex PCR reads with MiXCR anew, one entry per CDR3 protein. The sample carries more than 95,000 distinct CDR3 sequences, approximately 64% recorded once. Total RNA and DNA came together from around 18-30 mg of bulk tissue without cell sorting.

The chain has TRBV25-1 and TRBJ2-7, with unresolved D. The sample comprised liver tumor tissue from sampling region 3. The sample's subset: tumor region T3, left-lateral pole. The origin of this receptor is a woman in her sixties with primary liver carcinoma and hepatitis B virus infection. The DNA of the CDR3 is TGTGCCAGCAGTGAATTCCATCCCGCTAGGAGCGAGCAGTACTTC. Translating gives CASSEFHPARSEQYF.